The rows below give T cell receptor beta chains drawn from one sample of a study of T cell changes during pregnancy in multiple sclerosis. The repertoire was sequenced with immunoSEQ multiplex PCR; TCRdb's copy has only in-frame clones and lacks some. The repertoire holds fewer than 70,000 clones, with approximately 90% as singletons. The material sequenced was peripheral blood, taken in the third trimester of pregnancy. These TCRs come from a female donor with multiple sclerosis, enrolled in a pregnancy study. CDR3s include the opening cysteine and the closing phenylalanine or tryptophan.

CASSDRERGLSWGELFF,TRBJ2-2,TRBV6-1
CASSSSGGAFDEQFF,TRBJ2-1,TRBV13
CASSPMLGDTGELFF,TRBJ2-2,TRBV4-1
CASSLDRAGQGQPQHF,TRBJ1-5,TRBV18
CASSEGGGGITDTQYF,TRBJ2-3,TRBV6-1
CASSGEGRSEAFF,TRBJ1-1,TRBV2
CASSLGPIVQGYTF,TRBJ1-2,TRBV5-6
CASSPPGSAPPGSTAEAFF,TRBJ1-1,TRBV18
CASSFGSGVFSGNTIYF,TRBJ1-3,TRBV5-4
CASRPTVSSSEAFF,TRBJ1-1,TRBV19
CASGVGHLTYNEQFF,TRBJ2-1,TRBV6-6
CASSVSGGNNEQFF,TRBJ2-1,TRBV6-4
CASSLGTGAFQPQHF,TRBJ1-5,TRBV7-9
CASSLEAGVYYEQYF,TRBJ2-7,TRBV5-1
CSAQTVYGYTF,TRBJ1-2,TRBV20-1